The 16 T cell receptor beta chains below come from one sample, sequenced in a study of PD-1 blockade in mismatch repair-deficient tumors. Clones were sequenced by immunoSEQ multiplex PCR, and TCRdb holds only the in-frame ones, with some missing. The sample lists 40,000 to 60,000 clones; approximately 80% were seen once. This material consisted of PBMCs, taken before pembrolizumab treatment. The receptors were gathered from an adult with mismatch repair-deficient cancer.

The gene calls are TRBV29-1 and TRBJ2-5; D is ambiguous. The germline V gene has CDR1 SQVTM and CDR2 ANQGSEA. The CDR3 length is 10 residues. The V gene lost 5 bases and the J gene lost 7 bases, with 8 bases spanning the gap. CDR3 region: CSVSHATQYF. CDR3 nucleotide sequence: TGCAGCGTTAGCCACGCGACCCAGTACTTC.

A few counts support this clone. The V and J genes are TRBV5-1 and TRBJ1-1, with D hard to call. Germline assignment: CDR1 SGHRS and CDR2 YFSETQ. The CDR3 is made up of 13 amino acids. V shed 2 bases and J shed 0 bases, with 5 bases lying between them. CDR3 nucleotide sequence: TGCGCCAGCAGCTTTGGCATGAACACTGAAGCTTTCTTT. It encodes CASSFGMNTEAFF.

The CDR3 is CASGSPEGGGVNYEQYF. Here the CDR3 DNA reads TGTGCTAGTGGTTCCCCGGAGGGAGGCGGAGTAAACTACGAGCAGTACTTC. V usage is TRBV12-5 and J usage is TRBJ2-7; perhaps TRBD2 as D (6 bases). The CDR3 has 17 amino acids. From germline, CDR1 is LGHNT and CDR2 FRNRAP. The V end was cut by 4 bases, the J end by 3 bases, with 22 bases between.

The CDR3 protein is CASSYSHLAGGRELFF. In nucleotides, the CDR3 is TGTGCCAGCAGTTACTCACATCTAGCGGGAGGCAGGGAGCTGTTTTTT. The V gene is TRBV6-5, the J gene TRBJ2-2; 11 bases line up with TRBD2. V shed 0 bases, J shed 9 bases, and the junction held 6 bases outside the gene matches. Germline V CDR1 and CDR2: MNHEY, SVGAGI. The CDR3 totals 16 residues.

The rearrangement uses TRBV10-2 and TRBJ2-2; D is unclear. In germline, CDR1 is WSHSY, CDR2 SAAADI. Between the trimmed V and J ends, which lost 6 bases and 0 bases, there was a span of 11 bases. The CDR3 runs to 15 residues. The CDR3 region is CASSVFASNTGELFF. The CDR3 DNA follows: TGCGCCAGCAGCGTCTTTGCCTCGAACACCGGGGAGCTGTTTTTT.

The V gene is TRBV2, the J gene TRBJ1-2; D is uncertain. The germline V gene has CDR1 SNHLY and CDR2 FYNNEI. Trimming took 7 bases from V and 7 from J, leaving 19 bases between them. CDR3 size: 14 residues. The CDR3 spells CASNLDLGSPGYTF. The CDR3 nucleotides read TGTGCCAGCAACTTGGACCTAGGGTCTCCTGGCTACACCTTC.

The chain is built from TRBV9 and TRBJ2-5, with 14 bases matching TRBD2. Germline V gene lookup returns CDR1 SGDLS and CDR2 YYNGEE. V lost 4 bases, J lost 1 base, and 3 bases stayed unmatched. This CDR3 has 16 residues. For the CDR3, the DNA is TGTGCCAGCAGCACGGGGACTAGCGGGAGCCAAGAGACCCAGTACTTC. The encoded protein is CASSTGTSGSQETQYF.

The chain is built from TRBV18 and TRBJ2-3, with TRBD1 matching 7 bases. V was clipped by 3 bases and J by 1 base; unmatched bases: 10. Germline assignment: CDR1 KGHSH and CDR2 LQKENI. This CDR3 region has 17 residues. The CDR3: CASSPTDRAWRTDTQYF. The CDR3 DNA follows: TGTGCCAGCTCACCCACAGACAGGGCTTGGCGCACAGATACGCAGTATTTT.

The rearrangement links TRBV9 to TRBJ2-3; no clear D. Germline V gives CDR1 SGDLS, CDR2 YYNGEE. With 3 bases removed from V and 4 bases from J, the gap between germline ends came to 15 bases. This CDR3 spans 15 amino acids. Here the CDR3 DNA reads TGTGCCAGCAGCGCAGGTCCTACTACAGCAGATACGCAGTATTTT. Protein product: CASSAGPTTADTQYF.

V gene TRBV9 combines with J gene TRBJ2-3; possible D gene TRBD2, 7 bases. This CDR3 spans 18 amino acids. Germline V gives CDR1 SGDLS, CDR2 YYNGEE. Trimming cost V 1 base and J 2 bases, with 20 bases left between them. CDR3 residues: CASSVSQAGGLNTDTQYF. The CDR3 DNA sequence: TGTGCCAGCAGCGTAAGTCAAGCCGGGGGGCTGAACACAGATACGCAGTATTTT. Drawing the rest from reference TRBV9 and TRBJ2-3, the complete variable domain is DSGVTQTPKHLITATGQRVTLRCSPRSGDLSVYWYQQSLDQGLQFLIQYYNGEERAKGNILERFSAQQFPDLHSELNLSSLELGDSALYFCASSVSQAGGLNTDTQYFGPGTRLTVL.

The V and J genes are TRBV7-3 and TRBJ1-3, with 9 nucleotides matching TRBD1. Germline V CDR1 and CDR2: SGHTA, FQGTGA. The V and J ends lost 3 bases and 3 bases, in that order; junction bases with no gene match: 3. The CDR3 is 15 residues long. The CDR3 bases are TGTGCCAGCAGCTTTACAGGGGGCGATGGAAACACCATATATTTT. Translated: CASSFTGGDGNTIYF.

The J gene is TRBJ2-4, the V gene TRBV7-9; the match to TRBD1 covers 7 bases. After removal of 3 bases from V and 15 bases from J, the junction contained 8 bases not matched to a gene. Per the germline V gene, CDR1 is SEHNR and CDR2 is FQNEAQ (reference sequence). CDR3 length: 12 amino acids. CDR3 DNA sequence: TGTGCCAGCAGCTTTCAGGGGGTGGGGGTGTACTTC. Protein product: CASSFQGVGVYF.

This clone was seen a few times. A junction end diverges from the germline sequence, so it may reflect a read error. The chain has TRBV11-3 and TRBJ1-2; D remains unclear. Germline CDR1 reads SGHNT; CDR2 reads YENEEA. The CDR3 is 11 residues long. The CDR3 region has the DNA TGTGCCAGCAGTCGGAAAGGCTACACGGACTTC. Translation: CASSRKGYTDF.

The chain uses TRBV5-4 and TRBJ2-6, with 8 bases fitting TRBD1. V lost 5 bases and J lost 1; bases outside the gene matches: 5. The CDR3 consists of 16 residues. Germline lookup yields CDR1 SGHNT and CDR2 YYREEE (reference sequence). CDR3: CASSSGGASGANVLTF. DNA for the CDR3: TGTGCCAGCAGTTCAGGGGGCGCTTCTGGGGCCAACGTCCTGACTTTC.

The CDR3 region is CATSNAEREYNNEQFF. Here the CDR3 DNA reads TGTGCCACCAGCAATGCGGAGCGGGAGTATAACAATGAGCAGTTCTTC. The chain carries TRBV15 and TRBJ2-1; TRBD2 matches at 8 bases. Looked up from germline, CDR1 is LNHNV and CDR2 is YYDKDF (reference sequence). This CDR3 has 16 residues. V dropped 4 bases and J dropped 5; count of bases not matched to a gene: 10.

V is TRBV19 and J is TRBJ1-2; D is possibly TRBD1 (5 bases). Trimming took off 5 bases at V and 4 bases at J, with 14 bases between the two ends. The CDR3 consists of 14 residues. In germline, CDR1 is LNHDA, CDR2 SQIVND (reference sequence). The CDR3 here is CASSWPGRGYGYTF. DNA of the CDR3: TGTGCCAGTAGTTGGCCAGGGCGAGGCTATGGCTACACCTTC.